The 22 T cell receptor beta chains in this list originate from one sample, sequenced in a study of shared clonotypes between healthy human individuals. CD45RO-negative cells were positively selected for CCR7, leaving out terminally differentiated effector memory CD45RA+ cells. TCRdb's copy holds only in-frame clones and misses some; the assay was immunoSEQ multiplex PCR. The sample includes around 2,000,000 clones, roughly 91% of them seen just once. Sequenced material: naive CD8+ T cells from PBMCs. The receptors derive from a man between 18 and 35 years old in good health. Some clones in this sample may be carry-over from other donors' samples.

A note on this clone: The identical CDR3 is also encoded by other nucleotide sequences in the sample. The rearrangement links TRBV6-4 to TRBJ2-1; weak D call: TRBD1 (5 bases). Germline V lookup: CDR1 MRHNA, CDR2 SNTAGT. CDR3 length: 12 residues. Trimming left V 8 bases short and J 4 bases short, with 9 bases between. For the CDR3, the DNA is TGTGCCAGCTCCGACAGTTACAATGAGCAGTTCTTC. It yields the protein CASSDSYNEQFF.

The chain joins TRBV30 to TRBJ2-3; D not certain. The CDR3 has 15 residues. Germline V gives CDR1 GTSNPN, CDR2 SVGIG (reference sequence). Trimming removed 0 bases from V and 0 bases from J, with 10 bases in between. CDR3 in DNA: TGTGCCTGGAGTGTACATCCCCTTAGCACAGATACGCAGTATTTT. Amino acid sequence: CAWSVHPLSTDTQYF.

The chain employs TRBV6-5 and TRBJ1-2, with D hard to call. Trimming removed 6 bases from V and 0 bases from J, with 8 bases in between. Germline assignment: CDR1 MNHEY and CDR2 SVGAGI. This CDR3 contains 13 residues. The CDR3 sequence: CASRQGSNYGYTF. The CDR3, as DNA: TGTGCCAGCAGACAAGGGTCTAACTATGGCTACACCTTC.

The chain has TRBV5-1 and TRBJ1-4, with 9 bases matching TRBD1. CDR1 is SGHRS and CDR2 is YFSETQ in the germline V gene. V lost 5 bases to trimming and J lost 5 bases; unmatched junction nucleotides: 7. The CDR3 is 15 residues long. The CDR3 loop reads CASRYGTGINEKLFF. The CDR3 region has the DNA TGCGCCAGCAGGTACGGGACAGGGATAAATGAAAAACTGTTTTTT.

This clone showed up just a few times. The chain links TRBV19 to TRBJ1-5; D possibly corresponds to TRBD1 (6 bases). Trimming removed 3 bases at V and 12 bases at J, with 12 bases between. The CDR3 length is 12 residues. The V gene's germline CDR1 is LNHDA and CDR2 SQIVND (reference sequence). CDR3 bases: TGTGCCAGTAGTATCCCGGACAGAAACCAGCATTTT. This codes for CASSIPDRNQHF.

The V gene is TRBV7-3, the J gene TRBJ1-2; D is ambiguous. The CDR3 is made up of 16 amino acids. Trimming took 0 bases from V and 2 from J, leaving 13 bases between them. Per germline, CDR1 SGHTA and CDR2 FQGTGA. The CDR3 region has the DNA TGTGCCAGCAGCTTAACGGCGCGGGGAACGAACTATGGCTACACCTTC. The encoded protein is CASSLTARGTNYGYTF. Full variable domain (missing parts from reference TRBV7-3 and TRBJ1-2): GAGVSQTPSNKVTEKGKYVELRCDPISGHTALYWYRQSLGQGPEFLIYFQGTGAADDSGLPNDRFFAVRPEGSVSTLKIQRTERGDSAVYLCASSLTARGTNYGYTFGSGTRLTVV.

This chain connects TRBV10-1 to TRBJ2-5; 8 nucleotides align to TRBD1. The V and J ends lost 3 bases and 4 bases, in that order; junction bases with no gene match: 10. The CDR3 has 16 residues. Germline CDR1 and CDR2: WNHNN and SYGVQD (reference sequence). The CDR3 DNA reads TGCGCCAGCAGTGATGAACCGGGACAGGCCTCAGAGACCCAGTACTTC. This translates into CASSDEPGQASETQYF.

This chain joins TRBV28 and TRBJ2-3; weak D call: TRBD1 (7 bases). Trimming took 1 base from V and 5 from J, leaving 19 bases between them. This CDR3 is 17 amino acids long. Germline V lookup: CDR1 MDHEN, CDR2 SYDVKM. CDR3 sequence reads: CASSLLGQSAGGDTQYF. CDR3 nucleotide sequence: TGTGCCAGCAGTTTATTGGGACAGTCGGCCGGGGGAGATACGCAGTATTTT.

CDR3 coding DNA: TGCGCCAGCAGCCAAGGACTAGCGGGAGGCGGTCAAGAGACCCAGTACTTC. Translation gives CASSQGLAGGGQETQYF. The chain joins TRBV5-1 to TRBJ2-5, with 14 bases fitting TRBD2. Germline V gene lookup returns CDR1 SGHRS and CDR2 YFSETQ. The CDR3 extends over 17 amino acids. J was trimmed by 2 bases and V by 4 bases; bases with no gene match: 7.

Comment on this clone: The sample holds other DNA sequences that translate to the same CDR3. The chain is built from TRBV28 and TRBJ2-7; TRBD1 matches 10 bases. V was clipped by 5 bases and J by 4 bases; unmatched bases: 5. The CDR3 length is 14 residues. Looked up from germline, CDR1 is MDHEN and CDR2 is SYDVKM. CDR3 loop: CASSPWTGGYEQYF. As DNA, the CDR3 is TGTGCCAGCAGTCCATGGACAGGGGGTTACGAGCAGTACTTC.

This rearrangement joins TRBV10-2 to TRBJ1-5; the match to TRBD1 covers 7 bases. CDR3 size: 13 residues. Germline V lookup: CDR1 WSHSY, CDR2 SAAADI. V shed 6 bases, J shed 9 bases, and the junction held 8 bases outside the gene matches. CDR3 sequence: CASSAGQWGPQHF. DNA of the CDR3: TGCGCCAGCAGCGCGGGACAGTGGGGGCCCCAGCATTTT.

The DNA of the CDR3 is TGTGCCAGCAGTTACGCCGCGGGTCCGGGTGAGCAGTTCTTC. It specifies CASSYAAGPGEQFF. The chain combines TRBV6-5 with TRBJ2-1, with a possible D match to TRBD2 (5 bases). V gave up 2 bases and J gave up 9 bases, with 14 bases separating them. The CDR3 runs to 14 residues. CDR1 and CDR2 from the germline V gene are MNHEY and SVGAGI.

This rearrangement joins TRBV14 to TRBJ1-2; weak D call: TRBD1 (5 bases). Trimming left V 0 bases short and J 2 bases short, with 7 bases between. CDR1 is SGHDN, CDR2 FVKESK, per germline. The CDR3 has 14 amino acids. The CDR3 DNA reads as TGTGCCAGCAGCCAAGATAAGGGGAACTATGGCTACACCTTC. This gives the protein CASSQDKGNYGYTF.

The chain couples TRBV7-9 to TRBJ2-1; a weak D match, TRBD1 (6 bases). This CDR3 is 15 amino acids long. V gave up 2 bases and J gave up 6 bases, with 14 bases separating them. Germline V lookup: CDR1 SEHNR, CDR2 FQNEAQ (reference sequence). In DNA form, the CDR3 reads TGTGCCAGCAGCTTATCAGGGGCGCCTGGCAATGAGCAGTTCTTC. Translating it yields CASSLSGAPGNEQFF.

This sequence joins TRBV4-1 and TRBJ2-7; TRBD1 aligns across 7 bases. V was pared by 4 bases and J by 3 bases, with 6 bases of the junction left unmatched. This CDR3 has 14 amino acids. Germline CDR1 MGHRA, CDR2 YSYEKL. The CDR3 is CASSPDRKFYEQYF. The CDR3 region has the DNA TGCGCCAGCAGCCCGGACAGGAAGTTCTACGAGCAGTACTTC.

The chain is built from TRBV10-3 and TRBJ2-2; D is possibly TRBD1 (5 bases). V was cut by 10 bases and J by 3 bases, with 18 bases left in between. This CDR3 region has 15 residues. Per the germline V gene, CDR1 is ENHRY and CDR2 is SYGVKD. The CDR3 DNA reads TGTGCCAACAAAGACAGCTCTGGGGACACCGGGGAGCTGTTTTTT. It encodes CANKDSSGDTGELFF.

The J gene is TRBJ1-4, the V gene TRBV29-1, with a tentative D call TRBD1 (5 bases). With 4 bases removed from V and 7 bases from J, the gap between germline ends came to 22 bases. This CDR3 has 16 residues. The germline V gene has CDR1 SQVTM and CDR2 ANQGSEA. DNA of the CDR3: TGCAGCGTTGCGGCCTGGACACCCGGCCGGGGTGAAAAACTGTTTTTT. Protein: CSVAAWTPGRGEKLFF.

V and J are TRBV7-9 and TRBJ1-2; no firm D call. Germline V gives CDR1 SEHNR, CDR2 FQNEAQ (reference sequence). This CDR3 contains 14 residues. V shed 5 bases and J shed 3 bases, with 13 bases lying between them. CDR3 sequence reads: CASSRQHTDYGYTF. DNA of the CDR3: TGTGCCAGCAGCCGCCAACACACGGACTATGGCTACACCTTC.

The rearrangement links TRBV6-6 to TRBJ2-3, with 11 nucleotides matching TRBD2. J was trimmed by 6 bases and V by 6 bases; bases with no gene match: 8. Germline CDR1 MNHNY, CDR2 SVGAGI (reference sequence). This CDR3 contains 15 residues. The CDR3 DNA sequence: TGTGCCAGCAGCGTCCTAGCGGGAGGTGGTGATACGCAGTATTTT. This codes for CASSVLAGGGDTQYF.

A few counts support this clone. This rearrangement joins TRBV9 to TRBJ2-2, with D unresolved. V was shortened by 4 bases and J by 0 bases, with 4 bases between the two germline ends. CDR1 is SGDLS and CDR2 is YYNGEE in the germline V gene. The CDR3 has 13 amino acids. As DNA, the CDR3 is TGTGCCAGCAGCATAACGAACACCGGGGAGCTGTTTTTT. Protein product: CASSITNTGELFF.

The chain has TRBV27 and TRBJ2-5, with 9 bases matching TRBD2. CDR1 is MNHEY, CDR2 SMNVEV, per germline (reference sequence). CDR3 size: 16 residues. J gave up 5 bases and V 4 bases, and 11 bases lay outside the gene matches. The CDR3 sequence: CASSWVSSGMVETQYF. The CDR3, as DNA: TGTGCCAGCAGTTGGGTTTCTAGCGGGATGGTGGAGACCCAGTACTTC.

V and J are TRBV11-2 and TRBJ2-6; D is unclear. V was clipped by 0 bases and J by 1 base, with 7 bases between them. From germline, CDR1 is SGHAT and CDR2 FQNNGV. The length of the CDR3 is 16 residues. The CDR3 nucleotides are TGTGCCAGCAGCTTAGATTACAGTTCTGGGGCCAACGTCCTGACTTTC. Amino acids: CASSLDYSSGANVLTF.